Listed below are T cell receptor beta chains from one sample, sequenced in a study of blood T cell repertoires in COVID-19. Generated by immunoSEQ multiplex PCR, the TCRdb table keeps only in-frame clones and is missing some. The sample lists 200,000 to 250,000 clones, 82% occurring once. Source material: peripheral blood. The source of these receptors is a woman in her late teens or twenties with acute or convalescent COVID-19. Each CDR3 is given with its conserved first and last residue. The D gene is left open where the match is weak. Clone size, where shown, is once, few, many, or a class for clones that have expanded.

v_gene	abundance	len	j_gene	d_gene	CDR3nt	CDR3aa
TRBV27	once	13	TRBJ1-2	TRBD1	TGTGCCAGCAGTAGACAGGGCGACTATGGCTACACCTTC	CASSRQGDYGYTF
TRBV5-4	few	14	TRBJ2-1	TRBD2	TGTGCCAGCAGCCAGGGACTAGCCAACGATGAGCAGTTCTTC	CASSQGLANDEQFF
TRBV2	-	15	TRBJ1-3	-	TGTGCCAGCAGGACGGACAGCTCGAGGAGAAACACCATATATTTT	CASRTDSSRRNTIYF
TRBV6-5	-	15	TRBJ2-7	TRBD1	TGTGCCAGCAGTTACTCGAGGGACAGCCCCTACGAGCAGTACTTC	CASSYSRDSPYEQYF
TRBV5-8	-	16	TRBJ1-1	-	TGTGCCAGCAGCTTGGTCTACAGGGTTGTAGAACCTGAAGCTTTCTTT	CASSLVYRVVEPEAFF
TRBV7-2	-	14	TRBJ1-2	-	TGTGCCAGCAGCTTAGGTGTAGGGGACTATGGCTACACCTTC	CASSLGVGDYGYTF
TRBV18	-	17	TRBJ2-2	TRBD2	TGTGCCAGCTCACCACCGGGTAGCGGGACTAACACCGGGGAGCTGTTTTTT	CASSPPGSGTNTGELFF
TRBV28	few	16	TRBJ1-5	-	TGTGCCAGCGCCCTTCCACCGGGACTGATAGATCAGCCCCAGCATTTT	CASALPPGLIDQPQHF
TRBV12-3/TRBV12-4	-	12	TRBJ2-7	TRBD1	TGTGCCAGCAGTTTAGTCGGGACAGGCCAGTACTTC	CASSLVGTGQYF
TRBV4-3	-	13	TRBJ1-1	-	TGCGCCAGCAGTCCGACAGTGAACACTGAAGCTTTCTTT	CASSPTVNTEAFF
TRBV19	-	14	TRBJ1-6	TRBD1	TGTGCCAGTACCACGACAGGGGGCTTTTCACCCCTCCACTTT	CASTTTGGFSPLHF
TRBV7-2	-	18	TRBJ2-6	-	TGTGCCAGCAGAATTGACCGGACACTCCTCTCTGGGGCCAACGTCCTGACTTTC	CASRIDRTLLSGANVLTF
TRBV7-8	-	17	TRBJ2-1	TRBD2	TGTGCCAGCAGCTTAGCTAGCCTAGCGGAACAAAACAATGAGCAGTTCTTC	CASSLASLAEQNNEQFF
TRBV5-1	few	12	TRBJ1-1	-	TGCGCCAGCAGCAGAGAGGGCCGGGGAGCTTTCTTT	CASSREGRGAFF
TRBV6-5	-	13	TRBJ2-7	TRBD1	TGTGCCAGCTCAGGGGGCTTGCACTACGAGCAGTACTTC	CASSGGLHYEQYF
TRBV18	-	20	TRBJ2-6	TRBD1	TGTGCCAGCTCACACAGACTCCCCGGGACAGGGGAAAATGGGGCCAACGTCCTGACTTTC	CASSHRLPGTGENGANVLTF
TRBV7-2	-	14	TRBJ2-3	-	TGTGCCAGCAGCTTAGCGGCCTCCACAGATACGCAGTATTTT	CASSLAASTDTQYF
TRBV30	-	13	TRBJ1-2	TRBD1	TGTGCCTGGAAAGACAGGGGAGGCTATGGCTACACCTTC	CAWKDRGGYGYTF
TRBV7-6	-	17	TRBJ2-5	TRBD1	TGTGCCAGCAGCTTAGAGGGCGCTACAGGGGGCCAAGAGACCCAGTACTTC	CASSLEGATGGQETQYF
TRBV3-1/TRBV3-2	-	14	TRBJ1-1	TRBD1	TGTGCCAGCAGACGGACAGGGTTGTACACTGAAGCTTTCTTT	CASRRTGLYTEAFF
TRBV7-9	once	16	TRBJ1-1	-	TGTGCCAGCAGCTTAGCGACCGGGATTCGCCCGATGAAAGCTTTCTTT	CASSLATGIRPMKAFF
TRBV5-4	-	16	TRBJ1-1	-	TGTGCCAGCACCGCGGAGGGGGGAGGGGTGAACACTGAAGCTTTCTTT	CASTAEGGGVNTEAFF
TRBV7-2	few	17	TRBJ2-7	-	TGTGCCAGCAGCTTAGGGACAGTACCTAGATCGGGTTACGAGCAGTACTTC	CASSLGTVPRSGYEQYF
TRBV13	-	17	TRBJ1-1	-	TGTGCCAGCAGCTTAGCTTGGGAGAGCTTGGGGAACACTGAAGCTTTCTTT	CASSLAWESLGNTEAFF
TRBV18	once	13	TRBJ1-1	-	TGTGCCAGCTCACCCTTTACAGACACTGAAGCTTTCTTT	CASSPFTDTEAFF
TRBV19	-	15	TRBJ1-5	TRBD1	TGTGCCACAACCTTCGGACAGGGCACTAATCAGCCCCAGCATTTT	CATTFGQGTNQPQHF
TRBV28	-	16	TRBJ1-4	-	TGTGCCAGCAGTTTAGTCGAGACAGCAACTAATGAAAAACTGTTTTTT	CASSLVETATNEKLFF
TRBV7-2	-	14	TRBJ2-7	-	TGTGCCAGCAGCCCTAGTAGGAGCTCCTACGAGCAGTACTTC	CASSPSRSSYEQYF
TRBV30	once	13	TRBJ1-5	-	TGTGCCTGGAGTGTACTTAGCAATCAGCCCCAGCATTTT	CAWSVLSNQPQHF
TRBV6-2/TRBV6-3	-	13	TRBJ2-5	-	TGTGCCAGCAGCCCCACGGTTCAAGAGACCCAGTACTTC	CASSPTVQETQYF
TRBV12-3/TRBV12-4	-	13	TRBJ1-6	-	TGTGCCAGCCACGGGGGACCTAATTCACCCCTCCACTTT	CASHGGPNSPLHF